The source of this T cell receptor (beta chain) is a study of blood T cell repertoires in COVID-19. For the study at large: Acute and convalescent COVID-19 specimens originated in the United States, Italy and Spain. PBMCs, B-cell-depleted T cells, or T cells provided the cDNA or gDNA that made up the material.

In the study's own analysis: Amplified reference gene primers provided the basis for estimating nucleated cell counts. TCRdb's copy holds only in-frame clones and misses some; the assay was immunoSEQ multiplex PCR. That table supplies the V and J calls and clone size; D and trimming were determined from the DNA. The sample holds about 170,000 clones, just over 90% seen once. The sequence was collected from a man aged 18 to 35 with COVID-19, enrolled during active disease. The sample taken for sequencing was peripheral blood.

The CDR3 sequence is CASSQFLGLAGYEQYF. DNA for the CDR3: TGTGCCAGCAGCCAATTCCTTGGACTAGCGGGATACGAGCAGTACTTC. The rearrangement uses TRBV14 and TRBJ2-7; 12 bases are a match to TRBD2. J was trimmed by 4 bases and V by 2 bases; bases with no gene match: 6. The CDR3 extends over 16 amino acids. Germline values: CDR1 SGHDN, CDR2 FVKESK.